This TCR beta chain was sequenced during a study of OX40 agonist ivuxolimab in advanced cancers. Trimming removed 1 base from V and 2 bases from J; junction bases left unmatched: 9. This CDR3 region has 17 residues. The germline CDR1 and CDR2 sequences are LGHNA and YSLEER. TCRdb keeps only in-frame clones here, not all; method: immunoSEQ multiplex PCR. Of 95,000 to 150,000 clones detected, over 85% appear once; the ten largest clones hold about 0.15%. The sequencing used CD4+ or CD8+ T cells sorted from blood, collected in a trial of the OX40 agonist ivuxolimab. The chain combines TRBV4-3 with TRBJ2-7, with 9 bases lining up with TRBD1. This sequence originates from an adult with an advanced solid tumor such as melanoma, head and neck, liver or kidney cancer. CDR3 loop: CASSQARSWDRAYEQYF. In DNA, the CDR3 is TGCGCCAGCAGCCAAGCAAGGTCCTGGGACAGGGCCTACGAGCAGTACTTC.